This T cell receptor beta chain was recorded in a study of response to subunit inactivated influenza vaccine. Study-level findings and limits: Authors suggested few new T cells are recruited by each seasonal influenza vaccination.

MiXCR, applied by TCRdb to the RT-PCR reads, yields one record per CDR3 protein. The repertoire holds 550,000 to 800,000 distinct CDR3 sequences, with around a sixth as singletons. This clonotype came up a few times. What it binds is unknown. This specimen consisted of PBMCs from blood, obtained roughly 12 days after vaccination. This clonotype originated in a man in his fifties who received an inactivated influenza vaccine.

In DNA, the CDR3 is TGTGCCAGCAGTTACACAGGGGGTCAGTACGAGCAGTACTTC. Amino acid sequence: CASSYTGGQYEQYF. The chain uses TRBV6-5 and TRBJ2-7; 8 bases are a match to TRBD1. This CDR3 is built from 14 residues. Per the germline V gene, CDR1 is MNHEY and CDR2 is SVGAGI. The ends lost 2 bases at V and 4 bases at J; junction bases unmatched: 4.